This TCR beta chain was captured in a study of T-cell memory formation after mild COVID-19. For the study at large: Largely, the TCR clusters proved donor specific.

Study observations and caveats: Specificity for SARS-CoV-2 was not confirmed among the second-wave clones peaking on day 37. CD4/CD8 balance held among clones contracting day 15 to 85, and later expanders leaned CD4+.

This clonotype was counted only a few times. No antigen is known for it. From 5'RACE with constant-segment primers came TCR alpha and TCR beta cDNA libraries that carried sample barcodes and UMIs. TCRdb called the 5' RACE reads again in MiXCR, with one record for every CDR3 protein. The table has 470,000 or so distinct CDR3 sequences, more than 20% seen once. Sequencing was carried out using PBMCs or a T cell subset sorted from them (not recorded which). This receptor was obtained from an adult woman who had mild COVID-19 (a few samples of this study predate the infection). Cell type and time point are not known.

This CDR3 is CASSQVSGDRIIYEQYF. In DNA, the CDR3 is TGTGCCAGCAGCCAAGTTTCCGGGGACAGGATTATCTACGAGCAGTACTTC. This sequence joins TRBV3-1 and TRBJ2-7; TRBD1 agrees at 8 bases. There are 17 residues in the CDR3. The V gene's germline CDR1 is LGHDT and CDR2 YNNKEL (reference sequence). The trim removed 1 base at V and 3 bases at J, leaving 11 bases unmatched.